A selection of T cell receptor beta chains follows, all from one sample in a study of T cell responses to AZD1222 COVID-19 vaccine. Measured with immunoSEQ multiplex PCR; TCRdb has only the in-frame clones, and not every one. Counted here are about 83,000 clones, more than 70% occurring once; the ten biggest clones make up approximately 9%. Sequences were derived from peripheral blood, sampled on day 0 of AZD1222 vaccination. These receptors were obtained from an adult in good health. CDR3s include the opening cysteine and the closing phenylalanine or tryptophan. A D gene is named only where the DNA matches it firmly. Expanded clones are given a class, and other clones once, few, many or no size at all.

cdr3_length j_call d_call v_call clone_size cdr3_aa cdr3_nt
12 TRBJ2-7 TRBD1 TRBV2 . CASSGRGREQYF TGTGCCAGCAGTGGCAGGGGGCGCGAGCAGTACTTC
15 TRBJ1-5 . TRBV30 . CAWSLTGTGNQPQHF TGTGCCTGGAGCTTGACAGGCACAGGCAATCAGCCCCAGCATTTT
17 TRBJ2-3 . TRBV11-2 . CASSFLEGLNSADTQYF TGTGCCAGCAGCTTTCTGGAGGGCCTGAACAGCGCAGATACGCAGTATTTT
15 TRBJ2-3 TRBD2 TRBV18 . CASSPGLVGTDTQYF TGTGCCAGCTCACCAGGACTAGTCGGCACAGATACGCAGTATTTT
14 TRBJ2-5 TRBD2 TRBV27 . CASSWGLNGETQYF TGTGCCAGCAGCTGGGGACTAAACGGGGAGACCCAGTACTTC
18 TRBJ1-4 . TRBV21-1 . CASSKVRGQSSTNEKLFF TGTGCCAGCAGCAAAGTTCGGGGACAGAGTTCAACTAATGAAAAACTGTTTTTT
16 TRBJ2-1 TRBD2 TRBV19 few CASSRTSGGSYNEQFF TGTGCCAGTAGCAGGACTAGCGGGGGGTCCTACAATGAGCAGTTCTTC
15 TRBJ2-5 TRBD2 TRBV2 . CASSEKRLAVETQYF TGTGCCAGCAGTGAAAAAAGACTAGCAGTAGAGACCCAGTACTTC
11 TRBJ1-2 . TRBV30 . CAWSWNSDLTF TGTGCCTGGAGTTGGAACTCGGATCTCACCTTC
16 TRBJ1-4 . TRBV2 . CANSFRGPFWDEKLFF TGTGCCAACAGCTTCCGGGGCCCTTTTTGGGATGAAAAACTGTTTTTT
13 TRBJ2-7 . TRBV5-1 once CASSLPDSYEQYF TGCGCCAGCAGCTTGCCGGACTCCTACGAGCAGTACTTC
14 TRBJ1-2 TRBD1 TRBV30 . CAWAEGQGIYGYTF TGTGCCTGGGCGGAGGGACAGGGCATCTATGGCTACACCTTC
14 TRBJ2-5 . TRBV5-1 . CASSTEGSGETQYF TGCGCCAGCAGCACGGAGGGCTCGGGGGAGACCCAGTACTTC
13 TRBJ1-5 . TRBV29-1 . CSVLTAQSGPQHF TGCAGCGTCCTGACAGCGCAGAGTGGGCCCCAGCATTTT
14 TRBJ2-1 TRBD2 TRBV7-3 once CASSLGGRAPEQFF TGTGCCAGCAGCTTGGGTGGGAGGGCCCCTGAGCAGTTCTTC
13 TRBJ1-2 TRBD1 TRBV15 few CATSPTGNYGYTF TGTGCCACCAGCCCGACAGGGAACTATGGCTACACCTTC
19 TRBJ2-5 . TRBV14 . CASSLLPPGTVTFQETQYF TGTGCCAGCAGCCTTTTACCCCCGGGGACGGTCACTTTTCAAGAGACCCAGTACTTC
15 TRBJ2-1 . TRBV5-1 . CASSSGYGPDNEQFF TGCGCCAGCAGCTCTGGGTATGGTCCTGACAATGAGCAGTTCTTC
15 TRBJ1-1 . TRBV19 . CASSNRVGSNTEAFF TGTGCCAGTAGTAACAGGGTGGGGTCGAACACTGAAGCTTTCTTT
16 TRBJ2-7 TRBD2 TRBV6-5 once CASSYSASGSIGEQYF TGTGCCAGCAGTTACTCGGCTAGCGGGAGTATCGGTGAGCAGTACTTC
13 TRBJ1-4 . TRBV9 . CASSAGLREKLFF TGTGCCAGCAGCGCGGGACTAAGAGAAAAACTGTTTTTT
14 TRBJ2-1 TRBD2 TRBV3-1/TRBV3-2 . CASSQGGGPNEQFF TGTGCCAGCAGCCAAGGCGGGGGGCCCAATGAGCAGTTCTTC
13 TRBJ1-2 TRBD1 TRBV7-9 . CASSSGTVYGYTF TGTGCCAGCAGCTCCGGGACAGTCTATGGCTACACCTTC
12 TRBJ1-5 . TRBV29-1 . CSVVSPNQPQHF TGCAGCGTTGTATCACCCAATCAGCCCCAGCATTTT
15 TRBJ1-2 . TRBV5-4 . CASSPGGSENYGYTF TGTGCCAGCAGCCCCGGGGGCTCGGAGAACTATGGCTACACCTTC
17 TRBJ2-4 TRBD1 TRBV28 . CASSLAPWQGDENIQYF TGTGCCAGCAGTTTAGCCCCCTGGCAGGGGGATGAAAACATTCAGTACTTC
15 TRBJ2-1 TRBD2 TRBV11-3 . CASSKTSGGASEQFF TGTGCCAGCAGCAAGACTAGCGGGGGGGCCAGTGAGCAGTTCTTC
16 TRBJ2-1 TRBD2 TRBV6-6 . CASSQWTSGSYNEQFF TGTGCCAGCAGTCAATGGACTAGCGGAAGCTACAATGAGCAGTTCTTC
15 TRBJ1-1 TRBD1 TRBV5-1 . CASSLGQGANTEAFF TGCGCCAGCAGCTTGGGACAGGGGGCAAACACTGAAGCTTTCTTT
18 TRBJ2-4 TRBD1 TRBV4-3 . CASSQDLWTGNSKNIQYF TGCGCCAGCAGCCAAGATTTATGGACAGGGAATTCCAAAAACATTCAGTACTTC
13 TRBJ2-2 . TRBV27 . CASSLWSTGELFF TGTGCCAGCAGTTTATGGTCTACCGGGGAGCTGTTTTTT
15 TRBJ1-2 TRBD1 TRBV18 . CASSPGTGGMDGYTF TGTGCCAGCTCACCGGGGACAGGGGGCATGGACGGCTACACCTTC
12 TRBJ1-1 . TRBV4-1 . CASSTGTLNLSF TGCGCCAGCAGCACCGGGACACTAAACCTCTCCTTT
13 TRBJ2-1 . TRBV9 . CASRRGNRGEQFF TGTGCCAGCCGCCGGGGGAATCGGGGTGAGCAGTTCTTC
17 TRBJ2-2 TRBD2 TRBV9 . CASSPTAGGRDTGELFF TGTGCCAGCAGCCCTACTGCGGGGGGGCGGGACACCGGGGAGCTGTTTTTT
16 TRBJ2-3 . TRBV5-1 . CASSLTPGAATDTQYF TGCGCCAGCAGCCTCACCCCAGGGGCTGCCACAGATACGCAGTATTTT
13 TRBJ2-5 . TRBV19 . CASSMNSQGTQYF TGTGCCAGTAGTATGAACTCCCAGGGGACCCAGTACTTC
15 TRBJ1-5 TRBD1 TRBV28 large CASSQGQGGNQPQHF TGTGCCAGCAGCCAAGGACAGGGGGGCAATCAGCCCCAGCATTTT
15 TRBJ2-6 . TRBV5-6 . CASSPDRSGANVLTF TGTGCCAGCAGCCCGGACCGCTCTGGGGCCAACGTCCTGACTTTC
17 TRBJ2-2 TRBD2 TRBV4-3 . CASSQDGLAGLSGELFF TGCGCCAGCAGCCAAGACGGACTAGCGGGACTCTCGGGGGAGCTGTTTTTT
17 TRBJ2-1 TRBD2 TRBV24-1 . CATSDRGLAGPYNEQFF TGTGCCACCAGTGATCGTGGACTAGCGGGGCCATACAATGAGCAGTTCTTC
14 TRBJ1-4 . TRBV29-1 . CSAQKEGEGEKLFF TGCAGCGCCCAAAAAGAAGGGGAAGGTGAAAAACTGTTTTTT
14 TRBJ1-2 . TRBV7-2 . CASSLDSPLGGYTF TGTGCCAGCAGCTTGGACAGTCCCCTAGGTGGCTACACCTTC
15 TRBJ1-6 . TRBV9 . CASSVGGRVNSPLHF TGTGCCAGCAGCGTAGGGGGCAGGGTCAATTCACCCCTCCACTTT
15 TRBJ2-1 TRBD2 TRBV2 . CASTRTSGGRGEQFF TGTGCCAGCACGAGGACTAGCGGGGGGAGAGGTGAGCAGTTCTTC
23 TRBJ2-5 TRBD2 TRBV19 . CASSISTLTGRGLAGDIQETQYF TGTGCCAGTAGTATCAGCACCCTCACTGGTCGAGGACTAGCGGGAGATATCCAAGAGACCCAGTACTTC
15 TRBJ1-2 TRBD1 TRBV19 . CASLSPGTVTYGYTF TGTGCCAGTCTCTCCCCCGGGACAGTAACCTATGGCTACACCTTC
18 TRBJ2-7 TRBD2 TRBV7-2 . CASSLTTIWTSGAYEQYF TGTGCCAGCAGCCTAACCACAATTTGGACTAGCGGGGCCTACGAGCAGTACTTC
13 TRBJ2-7 . TRBV6-5 . CASSPRGGGEQYF TGTGCCAGCAGTCCCCGAGGGGGTGGCGAGCAGTACTTC
18 TRBJ1-5 . TRBV15 . CATSRDWSGGFSNQPQHF TGTGCCACCAGCAGAGATTGGTCGGGAGGGTTTTCGAATCAGCCCCAGCATTTT